One and the same sample provided the 20 T cell receptor beta chains below, sequenced in a study of blood T cells in healthy people across ages. Through a sample-barcoded 5' primer and a J-beta primer mix, a second PCR was run for roughly 6 to 12 cycles. TCRdb called the 5' RACE reads again in MiXCR, with one record for every CDR3 protein. The sample has hundreds of thousands of distinct CDR3 sequences, more than 50% seen once. Sequenced sample: blood. Every receptor here comes from a man between 35 and 55 years old in good health.

This chain joins TRBV20-1 and TRBJ1-5, with TRBD1 matching over 8 bases. Germline trimming cut 3 bases from V and 2 bases from J; bases unmatched to any gene: 3. Germline V gene sequence: CDR1 DFQATT, CDR2 SNEGSKA (reference sequence). CDR3 size: 14 residues. The DNA for the CDR3 is TGCAGTGCTAGGACAGGGGTAGGCAATCAGCCCCAGCATTTT. This translates into CSARTGVGNQPQHF.

V is TRBV20-1 and J is TRBJ1-6, with unresolved D. Trimming removed 4 bases at V and 7 bases at J, with 14 bases between. This CDR3 has 14 residues. The V gene's germline CDR1 is DFQATT and CDR2 SNEGSKA (reference sequence). CDR3 bases: TGCAGTGCTACCGGCGGCCGCGGCAATTCACCCCTCCACTTT. Its translation is CSATGGRGNSPLHF.

The rearrangement uses TRBV7-3 and TRBJ2-5, with no clear D. Germline loops: CDR1 SGHTA, CDR2 FQGTGA. The CDR3 has 14 residues. The V gene lost 5 bases and the J gene lost 11 bases, with 21 bases spanning the gap. CDR3 DNA: TGTGCCAGCAGCCAAGCCTTATTGGGGAATGAGCAGTACTTC. Protein product: CASSQALLGNEQYF. Drawing the rest from reference TRBV7-3 and TRBJ2-5, the complete variable domain is GAGVSQTPSNKVTEKGKYVELRCDPISGHTALYWYRQSLGQGPEFLIYFQGTGAADDSGLPNDRFFAVRPEGSVSTLKIQRTERGDSAVYLCASSQALLGNEQYFGPGTRLLVL.

This rearrangement joins TRBV28 to TRBJ2-3; 9 nucleotides agree with TRBD1. This CDR3 comprises 16 residues. With 6 bases clipped from V and 2 bases from J, the junction kept 9 bases outside the gene matches. Germline-derived CDR1 and CDR2 are MDHEN and SYDVKM. CDR3 residues: CASRRPGQGITDTQYF. DNA of the CDR3: TGTGCCAGCAGGCGACCGGGACAGGGAATCACAGATACGCAGTATTTT.

The CDR3 sequence is CSARAPSGTIVYGYTF. For the CDR3, the DNA is TGCAGTGCTAGAGCGCCCTCGGGCACGATCGTCTATGGCTACACCTTC. The chain employs TRBV20-1 and TRBJ1-2; no clear D. CDR1 is DFQATT and CDR2 is SNEGSKA in the germline V gene (reference sequence). The CDR3 covers 16 residues. V dropped 1 base and J dropped 4 bases, with 19 bases sitting between them.

The J gene is TRBJ2-1, the V gene TRBV5-1; 8 nucleotides line up with TRBD2. CDR1 is SGHRS and CDR2 is YFSETQ in the germline V gene. The V and J ends lost 3 bases and 4 bases, in that order; junction bases with no gene match: 12. This CDR3 contains 17 residues. CDR3 bases: TGCGCCAGCAGCTCCGGGGGGCTAGCGGGCTCGTACAATGAGCAGTTCTTC. Translated: CASSSGGLAGSYNEQFF.

The rearrangement links TRBV2 to TRBJ2-3; 7 bases fit TRBD2. Germline CDR1 is SNHLY and CDR2 is FYNNEI. The V gene end was trimmed by 7 bases and the J gene end by 2 bases; junction bases not matched to a gene: 6. CDR3 length: 14 amino acids. CDR3: CASIGSGTTDTQYF. The CDR3 DNA reads as TGTGCCAGCATTGGGAGCGGGACCACAGATACGCAGTATTTT.

The rearrangement links TRBV27 to TRBJ2-5, with D tentatively TRBD1 (5 bases). The germline CDR1 and CDR2 sequences are MNHEY and SMNVEV (reference sequence). V gave up 3 bases and J gave up 5 bases, with 19 bases separating them. CDR3 length: 16 amino acids. CDR3 sequence (DNA): TGTGCCAGCAGTTTTTTGCAGGGTAAATTCTTGGAGACCCAGTACTTC. Its translation is CASSFLQGKFLETQYF.

This clonotype was seen only a few times. The CDR3 region has the DNA TGTGCCAGCAGCTTAGTTAGCGGGGGCCACAATGAGCAGTTCTTC. It codes for CASSLVSGGHNEQFF. The chain combines TRBV7-2 with TRBJ2-1; the match to TRBD2 covers 9 bases. V lost 1 base, J lost 5 bases, and 3 bases stayed unmatched. CDR1 SGHTA and CDR2 FQGNSA come from the germline V gene. The CDR3 spans 15 residues.

This clonotype has only a few counts. V is TRBV6-5 and J is TRBJ2-7, with TRBD1 identical over 12 bases. The CDR3 length is 18 residues. The V and J ends lost 5 bases and 2 bases, in that order; junction bases with no gene match: 13. Germline V gene sequence: CDR1 MNHEY, CDR2 SVGAGI. CDR3 region: CASSHAGTGGLLPYEQYF. CDR3 bases: TGTGCCAGCAGTCACGCCGGGACAGGGGGCCTACTTCCCTACGAGCAGTACTTC.

The CDR3 bases are TGTGCCAGCAGCCCGGGTTACTTCACGGATACGCAGTATTTT. The encoded protein is CASSPGYFTDTQYF. V gene TRBV28 combines with J gene TRBJ2-3; no clear D gene. CDR3 length equals 14 residues. V was shortened by 6 bases and J by 6 bases, with 16 bases between the two germline ends. Germline-derived CDR1 and CDR2 are MDHEN and SYDVKM.

The chain carries TRBV2 and TRBJ2-7; TRBD2 matches at 7 bases. The germline V gene has CDR1 SNHLY and CDR2 FYNNEI. This CDR3 has 18 residues. V gave up 3 bases and J gave up 2 bases; unmatched junction bases: 16. The CDR3 loop reads CASSEFQSWGTTAYEQYF. Here the CDR3 DNA reads TGTGCCAGCAGTGAGTTCCAGTCCTGGGGGACTACCGCCTACGAGCAGTACTTC.

Only a few counts were recorded for this clonotype. This chain links TRBV4-1 with TRBJ2-5; 10 nucleotides agree with TRBD2. CDR3 length: 17 residues. From germline, CDR1 is MGHRA and CDR2 YSYEKL. With 2 bases clipped from V and 5 bases from J, the junction kept 11 bases outside the gene matches. The CDR3 is CASSQRASGRLEETQYF. The DNA for the CDR3 is TGCGCCAGCAGCCAAAGGGCTAGCGGGAGACTAGAGGAGACCCAGTACTTC.

The chain uses TRBV6-1 and TRBJ2-5; D call uncertain. The CDR3 contains 16 residues. V was clipped by 4 bases and J by 0 bases, with 15 bases between them. The germline V gene encodes CDR1 MNHNS and CDR2 SASEGT. This CDR3 is CASSAMGRSYQETQYF. Written as DNA, the CDR3 is TGTGCCAGCAGTGCCATGGGCAGATCGTACCAAGAGACCCAGTACTTC.

The J gene is TRBJ2-7, the V gene TRBV18, with TRBD2 identical over 9 bases. The CDR3 loop spans 15 amino acids. Looked up from germline, CDR1 is KGHSH and CDR2 is LQKENI. The ends lost 2 bases at V and 2 bases at J; junction bases unmatched: 4. The DNA of the CDR3 is TGTGCCAGCTCACCAGGGGCTAGCGGGGCCTACGAGCAGTACTTC. Translation gives CASSPGASGAYEQYF.

J is TRBJ1-1 and V is TRBV6-5; D gene uncertain. Germline V gene sequence: CDR1 MNHEY, CDR2 SVGAGI. The CDR3 length is 14 residues. The germline V and J ends were trimmed by 0 bases and 4 bases, with 9 bases remaining between them. DNA of the CDR3: TGTGCCAGCAGTTACTCGCGTTCCATCACTGAAGCTTTCTTT. This encodes CASSYSRSITEAFF.

The chain carries TRBV24-1 and TRBJ2-2; D not certain. CDR1 and CDR2 (germline): KGHDR, SFDVKD. V was pared by 12 bases and J by 2 bases, with 12 bases between. This CDR3 contains 13 residues. The CDR3 nucleotides read TGTGCCGCTAGGAGCCCTAACACCGGGGAGCTGTTTTTT. It codes for CAARSPNTGELFF.

The rearrangement uses TRBV12-3 or TRBV12-4 and TRBJ1-5; D ambiguous. Trimming removed 3 bases at V and 4 bases at J, with 10 bases between. The CDR3 contains 14 residues. The CDR3 protein is CASSFRTGNQPQHF. DNA for the CDR3: TGTGCCAGCAGTTTTCGGACGGGAAATCAGCCCCAGCATTTT.

The rearrangement uses TRBV18 and TRBJ2-7; 10 positions agree with TRBD2. This CDR3 has 15 amino acids. J gave up 5 bases and V 4 bases, and 8 bases lay outside the gene matches. Per the germline V gene, CDR1 is KGHSH and CDR2 is LQKENI. DNA of the CDR3: TGTGCCAGCTCACTCTCCGGGACTAGCGTAAACGAGCAGTACTTC. This gives the protein CASSLSGTSVNEQYF.

V gene TRBV24-1 combines with J gene TRBJ2-7; TRBD1 is a possible D gene (6 bases). V gave up 4 bases and J gave up 6 bases, with 9 bases separating them. This CDR3 is 12 amino acids long. Germline CDR1 reads KGHDR; CDR2 reads SFDVKD. CDR3 bases: TGTGCCACCAGTGAGGGGGCGCGCGAGCAGTACTTC. Amino acids: CATSEGAREQYF.